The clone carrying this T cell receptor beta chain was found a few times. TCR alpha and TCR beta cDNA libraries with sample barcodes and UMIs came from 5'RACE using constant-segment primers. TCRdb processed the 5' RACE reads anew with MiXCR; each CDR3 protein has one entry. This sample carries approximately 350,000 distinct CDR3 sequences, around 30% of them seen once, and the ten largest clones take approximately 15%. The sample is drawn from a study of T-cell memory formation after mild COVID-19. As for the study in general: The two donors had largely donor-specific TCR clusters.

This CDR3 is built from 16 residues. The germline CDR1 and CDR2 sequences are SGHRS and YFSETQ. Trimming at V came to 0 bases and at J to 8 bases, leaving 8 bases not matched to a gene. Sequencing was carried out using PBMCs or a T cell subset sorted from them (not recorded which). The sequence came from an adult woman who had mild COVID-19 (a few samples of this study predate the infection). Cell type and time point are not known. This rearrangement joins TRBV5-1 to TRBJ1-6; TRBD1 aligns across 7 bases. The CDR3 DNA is TGCGCCAGCAGCTTGGGATCGACAGGGAGTGATTCACCCCTCCACTTT. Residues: CASSLGSTGSDSPLHF.